The rows below give T cell receptor beta chains drawn from one sample of a study of blood T cell repertoires in COVID-19. Method: immunoSEQ multiplex PCR; TCRdb's copy keeps in-frame clones and lacks some. The data contain 45,000 to 50,000 clones, around four fifths of them singletons. Sequenced input: peripheral blood. The receptors shown here come from a man aged 40-55 years with acute or convalescent COVID-19. Both conserved end residues are part of each CDR3. Not every row has a clone size; where given, it reads once, few, many or a size class.

>-|TRBV7-2
CASSPLGGLGNTEAFF
>many|TRBV9
CASSVEGLGEQYF
>-|TRBV5-1
CASSLGRGTDTQYF
>-|TRBV30
CAWSVRGILTNEKLFF
>few|TRBV9
CASSVVSSSGAPGNEQFF
>few|TRBV2
CASRRTGDEQYF
>-|TRBV11-2
CASSLGGTSAKTQYF
>once|TRBV19
CASKTHLGWRTEAFF
>-|TRBV6-5
CASRQFGADYGYTF
>-|TRBV24-1
CATSDSRTSGGAGYNEQFF
>once|TRBV5-1
CASSLGGTSPEQYF
>few|TRBV12-5
CASGSHRGVTEAFF
>-|TRBV6-6
CASSYGGDRNEQYF
>-|TRBV3-1/TRBV3-2
CASSQAGNSPLHF
>-|TRBV9
CASSVAREEGYTF
>-|TRBV7-6
CASSHPRTTGNEQYF
>once|TRBV2
CASDLTGGRTEAFF